The 30 T cell receptor beta chains below all came from one sample that was sequenced in a study of blood T cell repertoires in COVID-19. The table came from immunoSEQ multiplex PCR; TCRdb's copy has only in-frame clones and leaves some out. The sample includes 97,000 or so clones, around 80% of them seen just once. Sample: peripheral blood. The receptor source for this set is a man in his 60s with acute or convalescent COVID-19.

The chain is built from TRBV3-1 (or the pseudogene TRBV3-2) and TRBJ2-1, with 7 bases aligning to TRBD2. The V gene's germline CDR1 is LGHDT and CDR2 YNNKEL (reference sequence). The CDR3 consists of 15 residues. V lost 0 bases and J lost 7; bases outside the gene matches: 6. CDR3 DNA: TGTGCCAGCAGCCAAGATATCCTAGCGGCTAATGAGCAGTTCTTC. It encodes CASSQDILAANEQFF.

The chain couples TRBV9 to TRBJ1-6; TRBD1 matches at 8 bases. The V gene end was trimmed by 2 bases and the J gene end by 8 bases; junction bases not matched to a gene: 3. The CDR3 totals 14 residues. In germline, CDR1 is SGDLS, CDR2 YYNGEE. The CDR3 loop is CASSVQGADSPLHF. The CDR3 region has the DNA TGTGCCAGCAGCGTTCAGGGGGCGGATTCACCCCTCCACTTT.

The chain combines TRBV12-2 with TRBJ2-7; whether TRBD2, the table's D call, matches the DNA was not checked. TRBV12-2 is a documented pseudogene. This CDR3 has 14 residues. The CDR3 DNA reads TGTGCAAGTCGCTTCGGAGGGAACGCCTACGAGCAGTACGTC. Translating gives CASRFGGNAYEQYV.

This chain uses TRBV27 with TRBJ1-6; 8 bases are a match to TRBD1. V gave up 3 bases and J gave up 9 bases; unmatched junction bases: 16. This CDR3 contains 18 residues. Germline V gene lookup returns CDR1 MNHEY and CDR2 SMNVEV (reference sequence). CDR3 sequence (DNA): TGTGCCAGCAGTTTGGGAACCCCTTTGACAGGGGATGTTTCACCCCTCCACTTT. Its protein product is CASSLGTPLTGDVSPLHF.

This CDR3 reads CASSESLAYEQYF. The CDR3 region has the DNA TGTGCCAGCAGTGAGTCACTAGCATACGAGCAGTACTTC. The chain combines TRBV6-1 with TRBJ2-7; the D gene is possibly TRBD2 (6 bases). Germline V CDR1 and CDR2: MNHNS, SASEGT. Trimming stripped 3 bases from V and 4 bases from J, with 10 bases between. The CDR3 runs to 13 residues.

This rearrangement joins TRBV15 to TRBJ2-7; a possible D gene is TRBD1 (7 bases). Germline V gene lookup returns CDR1 LNHNV and CDR2 YYDKDF (reference sequence). The CDR3 extends over 13 amino acids. The ends were cut back, 0 bases at V and 9 bases at J, with 12 bases in the middle. The CDR3 DNA is TGTGCCACCAGCAGAGATAGGAGGGGGCGGCAGTACGTC. This sequence encodes CATSRDRRGRQYV.

The chain joins TRBV6-5 to TRBJ1-1; D is unresolved. Germline V lookup: CDR1 MNHEY, CDR2 SVGAGI. There are 13 residues in the CDR3. With 8 bases removed from V and 0 bases from J, the gap between germline ends came to 10 bases. The CDR3 sequence is CASHPRVNTEAFF. DNA of the CDR3: TGTGCCAGCCACCCCCGGGTGAACACTGAAGCTTTCTTT.

This chain links TRBV9 with TRBJ2-1; 9 positions agree with TRBD2. CDR1 SGDLS and CDR2 YYNGEE come from the germline V gene. The V gene end was trimmed by 3 bases and the J gene end by 4 bases; junction bases not matched to a gene: 5. The CDR3 is made up of 15 amino acids. For the CDR3, the DNA is TGTGCCAGCAGCGATCCTAGCGGGGAATACAATGAGCAGTTCTTC. Its protein is CASSDPSGEYNEQFF.

In this sample, this clone turned up a few times. The chain couples TRBV19 to TRBJ1-1; D remains unclear. Trimming took off 2 bases at V and 11 bases at J, with 18 bases between the two ends. The CDR3 contains 14 residues. Germline values: CDR1 LNHDA, CDR2 SQIVND (reference sequence). The DNA of the CDR3 is TGTGCCAGTAGTATATCCAGGCAGGCAGTTGGGGCTTTCTTT. Translating gives CASSISRQAVGAFF.

The chain couples TRBV5-4 to TRBJ2-2; 13 bases match TRBD2. The germline V gene has CDR1 SGHNT and CDR2 YYREEE (reference sequence). The CDR3 extends over 19 amino acids. The J segment lost 2 bases and the V segment lost 0 bases, leaving 7 bases of the junction unmatched. CDR3 loop: CASSLVGTSGVFNTGELFF. CDR3 coding DNA: TGTGCCAGCAGCTTGGTCGGGACTAGCGGGGTCTTTAACACCGGGGAGCTGTTTTTT.

V is TRBV7-9 and J is TRBJ2-3, with a possible D match to TRBD2 (6 bases). CDR1 and CDR2 (germline): SEHNR, FQNEAQ (reference sequence). V dropped 2 bases and J dropped 4 bases, with 7 bases sitting between them. This CDR3 contains 13 residues. The CDR3 here is CASSLRLADTQYF. The CDR3, as DNA: TGTGCCAGCAGCTTACGACTAGCAGATACGCAGTATTTT.

This chain connects TRBV18 to TRBJ1-2; D is possibly TRBD1 (5 bases). Trimming left V 0 bases short and J 2 bases short, with 13 bases between. The CDR3 runs 16 residues. Germline CDR1 is KGHSH and CDR2 is LQKENI. The DNA of the CDR3 is TGTGCCAGCTCACCACCGGCAGGGAACCAAAACTATGGCTACACCTTC. It yields the protein CASSPPAGNQNYGYTF.

V is TRBV2 and J is TRBJ2-7; TRBD1 matches 9 bases. CDR1 and CDR2 (germline): SNHLY, FYNNEI. The CDR3 is made up of 12 amino acids. J was trimmed by 5 bases and V by 11 bases; bases with no gene match: 7. The DNA for the CDR3 is TGTGCCTGCCGTTGGACAGGGGACGAGCAGTACGTC. It codes for CACRWTGDEQYV.

This rearrangement joins TRBV7-8 to TRBJ2-3; TRBD2 matches 11 bases. V lost 5 bases and J lost 5; bases outside the gene matches: 12. The CDR3 consists of 17 residues. Looked up from germline, CDR1 is SGHVS and CDR2 is FQNEAQ. The CDR3 nucleotides read TGTGCCAGCAGCCCGCGAGCGGCTAGCGGGGGGAAAGATACGCAGTATTTT. Residues: CASSPRAASGGKDTQYF.

This clone has more than one count but fewer than ten. V gene TRBV6-2 or TRBV6-3 combines with J gene TRBJ2-1; 12 nucleotides match TRBD2. Trimming at V came to 0 bases and at J to 10 bases, leaving 10 bases not matched to a gene. The CDR3 loop spans 17 amino acids. Per the germline V gene, CDR1 is MNHEY and CDR2 is SVGEGT. The CDR3 coding sequence is TGTGCCAGCAGTTACTCACCCGGGACTAGCGGGCAAAGCGAGCAGTTCTTC. This translates into CASSYSPGTSGQSEQFF.

The gene calls are TRBV18 and TRBJ2-1; tentative D call: TRBD1 (6 bases). Germline-derived CDR1 and CDR2 are KGHSH and LQKENI. The CDR3 totals 13 residues. The germline V and J ends were trimmed by 2 bases and 7 bases, with 9 bases remaining between them. CDR3 residues: CASSPGTWNEQFF. In DNA form, the CDR3 reads TGTGCCAGCTCACCAGGGACATGGAATGAGCAGTTCTTC.

This clone was seen more than once but under ten times. This chain uses TRBV19 with TRBJ1-5; D gene unclear. The germline V gene encodes CDR1 LNHDA and CDR2 SQIVND (reference sequence). V was cut by 5 bases and J by 7 bases, with 18 bases left in between. The length of the CDR3 is 15 residues. The CDR3 DNA is TGTGCCAGTAGTCGTGAGAGGGTCGGAATGCAGCCCCAGCATTTT. This codes for CASSRERVGMQPQHF.

The chain couples TRBV5-8 to TRBJ1-5; possible D gene TRBD1, 5 bases. CDR1 and CDR2 from the germline V gene are SGHTS and YDEGEE. The CDR3 spans 17 residues. The ends were cut back, 7 bases at V and 9 bases at J, with 29 bases in the middle. CDR3: CASENGGSYWGPVPQHF. In DNA form, the CDR3 reads TGTGCCAGCGAAAACGGTGGGTCTTACTGGGGCCCGGTGCCCCAGCATTTT.

The V and J genes are TRBV7-3 and TRBJ2-5, with 9 bases aligning to TRBD2. The ends lost 1 base at V and 5 bases at J; junction bases unmatched: 8. Germline V gene sequence: CDR1 SGHTA, CDR2 FQGTGA. The CDR3 runs 16 residues. Here the CDR3 DNA reads TGTGCCAGCAGCTTAATGGGGACTAGCAGGTTGGAGACCCAGTACTTC. It yields the protein CASSLMGTSRLETQYF. Supplemented by reference TRBV7-3 and TRBJ2-5, the full variable domain reads GAGVSQTPSNKVTEKGKYVELRCDPISGHTALYWYRQSLGQGPEFLIYFQGTGAADDSGLPNDRFFAVRPEGSVSTLKIQRTERGDSAVYLCASSLMGTSRLETQYFGPGTRLLVL.

The chain combines TRBV5-1 with TRBJ1-2; 10 nucleotides match TRBD1. This CDR3 region has 15 residues. V dropped 1 base and J dropped 8; count of bases not matched to a gene: 8. CDR1 is SGHRS and CDR2 is YFSETQ in the germline V gene. The CDR3 sequence is CASSLLRTGGPGYTF. DNA for the CDR3: TGCGCCAGCAGCTTGTTAAGGACAGGGGGTCCGGGCTACACCTTC.

The chain combines TRBV6-5 with TRBJ1-2; no clear D gene. Deletions cut 6 bases from V and 3 bases from J, with 8 bases between. This CDR3 comprises 12 residues. Per the germline V gene, CDR1 is MNHEY and CDR2 is SVGAGI. The CDR3 is CASSAQDYGYTF. Written as DNA, the CDR3 is TGTGCCAGCAGCGCCCAGGACTATGGCTACACCTTC.

This clone was found once. The chain uses TRBV7-9 and TRBJ2-6; TRBD2 is a possible D gene (5 bases). This CDR3 is 19 amino acids long. In germline, CDR1 is SEHNR, CDR2 FQNEAQ (reference sequence). The V gene lost 2 bases and the J gene lost 2 bases, with 19 bases spanning the gap. CDR3 region: CASSLPRETSVTGANVLTF. The CDR3 region has the DNA TGTGCCAGCAGCTTACCTCGGGAAACAAGTGTGACTGGGGCCAACGTCCTGACTTTC.

The rearrangement joins TRBV19 to TRBJ1-5, with a tentative D call TRBD1 (5 bases). CDR3 length equals 15 residues. V was clipped by 5 bases and J by 6 bases, with 17 bases between them. The germline gives CDR1 LNHDA, CDR2 SQIVND (reference sequence). CDR3 sequence (DNA): TGTGCCAGTAGTGCGGGACTGGGCTACCTTCAGCCCCAGCATTTT. It specifies CASSAGLGYLQPQHF.

In its sample, this clone was seen a few times. In the same sample, other DNA sequences code for this CDR3. The rearrangement joins TRBV7-9 to TRBJ1-5; D not certain. Trimming took off 1 base at V and 4 bases at J, with 8 bases between the two ends. The CDR3 totals 14 residues. Germline lookup yields CDR1 SEHNR and CDR2 FQNEAQ (reference sequence). Here the CDR3 reads CASSLGQSNQPQHF. The CDR3 nucleotides read TGTGCCAGCAGCTTAGGACAATCGAATCAGCCCCAGCATTTT.

V usage is TRBV19 and J usage is TRBJ2-1; TRBD2 matches 7 bases. Looked up from germline, CDR1 is LNHDA and CDR2 is SQIVND (reference sequence). V gave up 7 bases and J gave up 5 bases; unmatched junction bases: 20. This CDR3 contains 18 residues. CDR3 nucleotide sequence: TGTGCCAGTACCTACGTTCGTTCCCGGGAGGCGAGGAACAATGAGCAGTTCTTC. Protein: CASTYVRSREARNNEQFF.

CDR3 nucleotide sequence: TGTGCCAGCAGCTTGATGGAGTCACCCCTCCACTTT. Translated: CASSLMESPLHF. The gene calls are TRBV5-6 and TRBJ1-6; D remains unclear. The CDR3 runs to 12 residues. CDR1 and CDR2 from the germline V gene are SGHDT and YYEEEE. Trimming cost V 1 base and J 10 bases, with 6 bases left between them.

The chain has TRBV11-3 and TRBJ2-7, with a tentative D call TRBD2 (6 bases). The CDR3 is made up of 13 amino acids. Germline V gene lookup returns CDR1 SGHNT and CDR2 YENEEA. With 1 base removed from V and 3 bases from J, the gap between germline ends came to 7 bases. As DNA, the CDR3 is TGTGCCAGCAGCTTAGTCGGGGGCTACGAGCAGTACTTC. Translated: CASSLVGGYEQYF.

The chain carries TRBV20-1 and TRBJ1-4; D is undetermined. The V end lost 6 bases, the J end lost 2 bases, and 13 bases lay between the germline ends. From germline, CDR1 is DFQATT and CDR2 SNEGSKA (reference sequence). CDR3 size: 14 residues. In DNA form, the CDR3 reads TGCAGTGCAAGTTCGGGAGCGACTAATGAAAAACTGTTTTTT. This codes for CSASSGATNEKLFF.

The chain has TRBV7-9 and TRBJ1-1; TRBD1 might be the D (5 bases). Per germline, CDR1 SEHNR and CDR2 FQNEAQ (reference sequence). The V gene lost 2 bases and the J gene lost 6 bases, with 10 bases spanning the gap. The CDR3 has 13 amino acids. The CDR3 DNA is TGTGCCAGCAGCTTAAGACAGACATCTGAAGCTTTCTTT. It yields the protein CASSLRQTSEAFF.

The chain carries TRBV30 and TRBJ2-5; D not certain. CDR3 length: 12 amino acids. CDR1 and CDR2 (germline): GTSNPN, SVGIG (reference sequence). Trimming stripped 3 bases from V and 5 bases from J, with 10 bases between. CDR3 in DNA: TGTGCCTGGAGCTCTAGTCCGGAGACCCAGTACTTC. It specifies CAWSSSPETQYF.